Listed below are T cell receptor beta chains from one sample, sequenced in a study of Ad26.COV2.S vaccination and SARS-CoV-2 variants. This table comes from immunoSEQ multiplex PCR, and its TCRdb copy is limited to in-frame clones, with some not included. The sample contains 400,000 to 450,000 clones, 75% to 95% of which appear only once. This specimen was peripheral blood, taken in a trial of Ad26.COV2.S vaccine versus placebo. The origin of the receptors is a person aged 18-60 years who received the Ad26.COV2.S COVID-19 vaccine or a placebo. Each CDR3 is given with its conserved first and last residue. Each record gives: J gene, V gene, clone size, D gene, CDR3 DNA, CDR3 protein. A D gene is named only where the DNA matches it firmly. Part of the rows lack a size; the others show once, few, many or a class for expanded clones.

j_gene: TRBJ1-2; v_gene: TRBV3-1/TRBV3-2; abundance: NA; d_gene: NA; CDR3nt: TGTGCCAGCAGCCTCAAGGGGGAGAACTATGGCTACACCTTC; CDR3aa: CASSLKGENYGYTF
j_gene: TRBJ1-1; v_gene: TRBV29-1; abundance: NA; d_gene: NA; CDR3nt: TGCAGCGTGCGGGGACGGATGAACACTGAAGCTTTCTTT; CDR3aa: CSVRGRMNTEAFF
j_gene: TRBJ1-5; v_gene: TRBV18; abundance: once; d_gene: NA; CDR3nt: TGTGCCAGCTCCCCGGGAAGCAATCAGCCCCAGCATTTT; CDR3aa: CASSPGSNQPQHF
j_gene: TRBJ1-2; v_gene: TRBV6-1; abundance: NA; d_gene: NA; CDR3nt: TGTGCCAGCAGTGAACAAGGGTCCATCTCTGGCTACACCTTC; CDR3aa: CASSEQGSISGYTF
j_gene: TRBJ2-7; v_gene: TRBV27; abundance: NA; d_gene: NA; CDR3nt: TGTGCCAGCAGTTTAATGGCTAGACTCCCCCACGAGCAGTACTTC; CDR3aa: CASSLMARLPHEQYF
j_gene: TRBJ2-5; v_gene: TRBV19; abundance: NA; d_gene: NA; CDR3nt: TGTGCCAGTAGTCCCTTCTCGGCCCAAGAGACCCAGTACTTC; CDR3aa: CASSPFSAQETQYF
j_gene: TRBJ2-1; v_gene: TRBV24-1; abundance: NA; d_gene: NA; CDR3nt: TGTGCCACCAGTGACAAATTAGACAATGAGCAGTTCTTC; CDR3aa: CATSDKLDNEQFF
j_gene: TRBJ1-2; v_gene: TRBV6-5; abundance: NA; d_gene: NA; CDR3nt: TGTGCCAGCAGCCCCCGGGACCGAGACTATGGCTACACCTTC; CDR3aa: CASSPRDRDYGYTF
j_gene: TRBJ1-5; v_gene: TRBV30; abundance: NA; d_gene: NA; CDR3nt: TGTGCCTGGAGTGACCTTACGGCCTCAGGTGGCCAGCCCCAGCATTTT; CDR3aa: CAWSDLTASGGQPQHF
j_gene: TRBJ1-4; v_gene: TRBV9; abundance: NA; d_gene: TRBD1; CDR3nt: TGTGCCAGCAGCGTAGACAGGGGAGGAGAAAAACTGTTTTTT; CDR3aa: CASSVDRGGEKLFF
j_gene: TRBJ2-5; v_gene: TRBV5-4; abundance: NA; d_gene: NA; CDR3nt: TGTGCCAGCAGCTTGCCAGGAGAGACCCAGTACTTC; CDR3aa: CASSLPGETQYF
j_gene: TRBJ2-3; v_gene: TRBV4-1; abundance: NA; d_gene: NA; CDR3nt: TGCGCCAGCGGGCGGGACCTTAGCACAGATACGCAGTATTTT; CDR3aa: CASGRDLSTDTQYF
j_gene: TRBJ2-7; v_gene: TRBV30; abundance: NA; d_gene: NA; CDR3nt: TGTGCCTGGAGTGTAACGGTAGGGATCGAGCAGTACTTC; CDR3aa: CAWSVTVGIEQYF
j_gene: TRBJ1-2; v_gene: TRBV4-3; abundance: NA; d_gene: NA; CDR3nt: TGCGCCAGCAGCCAAGATCGTAACTATGGCTACACCTTC; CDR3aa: CASSQDRNYGYTF
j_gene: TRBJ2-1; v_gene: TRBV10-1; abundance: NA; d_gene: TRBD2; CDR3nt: TGCGCCAGCCCCGGGACTAGCGGGAAAAAGCAGTTCTTC; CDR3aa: CASPGTSGKKQFF
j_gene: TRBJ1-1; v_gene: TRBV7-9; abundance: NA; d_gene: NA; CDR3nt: TGTGCCAGCAGCTTAGCGACGGTAACAGGGAAGGCTTTCTTT; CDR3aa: CASSLATVTGKAFF
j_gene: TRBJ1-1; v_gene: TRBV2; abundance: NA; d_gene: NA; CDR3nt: TGTGCCAGCAGTGAACAGGGGACGAACACTGAAGCTTTCTTT; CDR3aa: CASSEQGTNTEAFF
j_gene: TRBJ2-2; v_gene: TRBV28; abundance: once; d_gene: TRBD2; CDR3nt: TGTGCCAGCAGTCCTGAACGACTAGCGGGAGGGGTCGGGGAGCTGTTTTTT; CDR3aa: CASSPERLAGGVGELFF
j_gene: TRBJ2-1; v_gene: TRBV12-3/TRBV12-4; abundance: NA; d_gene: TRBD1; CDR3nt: TGTGCCAGCAGTCCACAGGGGTTTGAGCAGTTCTTC; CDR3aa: CASSPQGFEQFF
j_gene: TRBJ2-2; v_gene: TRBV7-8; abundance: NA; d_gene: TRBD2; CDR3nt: TGTGCCAGCAGCCGAGGACTAGCGGGAGGTGAAGGTTACGGGGAGCTGTTTTTT; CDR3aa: CASSRGLAGGEGYGELFF
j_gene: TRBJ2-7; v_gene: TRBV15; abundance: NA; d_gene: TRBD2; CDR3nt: TGTGCCACCAGCAGAGATCGGGCTAGCGGGAGAGGTGAGCAGTACTTC; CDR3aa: CATSRDRASGRGEQYF
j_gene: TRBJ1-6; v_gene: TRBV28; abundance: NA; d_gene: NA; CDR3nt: TGTGCCAGCAGTTTAACCACAGGCTTATCACCCCTCCACTTT; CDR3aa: CASSLTTGLSPLHF
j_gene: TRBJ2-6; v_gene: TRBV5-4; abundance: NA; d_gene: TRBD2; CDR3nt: TGTGCCAGCAAACCCGGGACGGGAGGTGGCTCTGGGGCCAACGTCCTGACTTTC; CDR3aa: CASKPGTGGGSGANVLTF
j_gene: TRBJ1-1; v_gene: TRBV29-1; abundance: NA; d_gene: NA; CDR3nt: TGCAGCGTTGGGGTCGGTATGAACACTGAAGCTTTCTTT; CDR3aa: CSVGVGMNTEAFF
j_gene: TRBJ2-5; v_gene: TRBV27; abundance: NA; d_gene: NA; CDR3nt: TGTGCCAGCAGTCCGGGGGTAGCAGTTCAAGAGACCCAGTACTTC; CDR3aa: CASSPGVAVQETQYF
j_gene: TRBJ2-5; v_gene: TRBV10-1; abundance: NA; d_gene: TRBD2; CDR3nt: TGCGCCAGCAGAACCCCGGGGACTAGCGGCTTAGAGACCCAGTACTTC; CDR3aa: CASRTPGTSGLETQYF
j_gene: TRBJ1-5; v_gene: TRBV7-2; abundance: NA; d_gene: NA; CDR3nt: TGTGCCAGCAGCTTAGTGCTCAATTACAATCAGCCCCAGCATTTT; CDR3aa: CASSLVLNYNQPQHF
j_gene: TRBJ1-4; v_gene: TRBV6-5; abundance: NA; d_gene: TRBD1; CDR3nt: TGTGCCAGCAGTTCCACAGGGGCAACTAATGAAAAACTGTTTTTT; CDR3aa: CASSSTGATNEKLFF
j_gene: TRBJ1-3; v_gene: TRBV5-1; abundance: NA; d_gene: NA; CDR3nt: TGCGCCAGCAGCTTGGCCACCGGGGTTGGAAACACCATATATTTT; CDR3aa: CASSLATGVGNTIYF
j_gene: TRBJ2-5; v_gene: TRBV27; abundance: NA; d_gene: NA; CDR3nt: TGTGCCAGCAGGTTGGGGGGAGCTATCGGGGAGACCCAGTACTTC; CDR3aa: CASRLGGAIGETQYF
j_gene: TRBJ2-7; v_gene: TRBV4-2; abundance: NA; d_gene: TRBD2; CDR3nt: TGTGCCAGCAGCCTACAGACTAGCGGACCCTACGAGCAGTACTTC; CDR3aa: CASSLQTSGPYEQYF
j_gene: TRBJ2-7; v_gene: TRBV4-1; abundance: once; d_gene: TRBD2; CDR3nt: TGCGCCAGCAGCCGCGAGTTATCCGGGACTAGTGGTCCCCAATACGAGCAGTACTTC; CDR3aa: CASSRELSGTSGPQYEQYF
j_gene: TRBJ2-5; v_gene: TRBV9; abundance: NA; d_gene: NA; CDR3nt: TGTGCCAGCAGCGTAGGTGGGGGGCGTGAGACCCAGTACTTC; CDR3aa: CASSVGGGRETQYF
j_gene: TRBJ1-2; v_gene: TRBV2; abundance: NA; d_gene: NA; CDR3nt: TGTGCCAGCAGTGAAGAGTCTGCTAGCCTAGCTAACTATGGCTACACCTTC; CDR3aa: CASSEESASLANYGYTF
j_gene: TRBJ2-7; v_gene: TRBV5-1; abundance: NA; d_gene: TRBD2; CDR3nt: TGCGCCAGCAGCTTGTCTTCGGGAGGGAACTACGAGCAGTACTTC; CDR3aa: CASSLSSGGNYEQYF
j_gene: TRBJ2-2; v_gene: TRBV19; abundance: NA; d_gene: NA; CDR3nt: TGTGCCAGTAGTATGGGACAGAACACCGGGGAGCTGTTTTTT; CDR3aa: CASSMGQNTGELFF
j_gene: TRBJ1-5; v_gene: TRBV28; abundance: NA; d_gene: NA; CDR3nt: TGTGCCAGCAGTTTACCCCCACACTACAATCAGCCCCAGCATTTT; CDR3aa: CASSLPPHYNQPQHF
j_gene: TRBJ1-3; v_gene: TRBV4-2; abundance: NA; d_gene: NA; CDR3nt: TGTGCCAGCAGCCCCGGGAGGGACACCATATATTTT; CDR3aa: CASSPGRDTIYF
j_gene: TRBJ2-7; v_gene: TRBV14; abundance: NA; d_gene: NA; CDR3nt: TGTGCCAGCAGCCAGGGGGGAGAGCAGTACTTC; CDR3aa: CASSQGGEQYF
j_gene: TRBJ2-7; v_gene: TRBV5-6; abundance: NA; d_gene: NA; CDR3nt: TGTGCCAGCAGCTTGGCCGCCAGCTCCTACGAGCAGTACTTC; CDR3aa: CASSLAASSYEQYF
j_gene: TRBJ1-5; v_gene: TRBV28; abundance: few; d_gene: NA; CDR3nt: TGTGCCAGCAGTTTGCAGGTTGGTGGCAATCAGCCCCAGCATTTT; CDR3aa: CASSLQVGGNQPQHF
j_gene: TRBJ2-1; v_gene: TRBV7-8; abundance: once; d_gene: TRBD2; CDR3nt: TGTGCCAGCAGCCCTAGGGCGGGAGTGGACAATGAGCAGTTCTTC; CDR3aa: CASSPRAGVDNEQFF
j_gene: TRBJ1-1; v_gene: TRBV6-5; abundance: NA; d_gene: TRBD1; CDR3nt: TGTGCCAGCAGCCCAGGGGGCGCCTTTACTGAAGCTTTCTTT; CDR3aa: CASSPGGAFTEAFF
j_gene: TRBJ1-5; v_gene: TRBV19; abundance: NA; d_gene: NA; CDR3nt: TGTGCCAGTAGTGAGGGTACCAATCAGCCCCAGCATTTT; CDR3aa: CASSEGTNQPQHF
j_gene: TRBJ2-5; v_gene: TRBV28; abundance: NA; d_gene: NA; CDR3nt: TGTGCCAGCAGTTTCTCAGGAGAAGAGACCCAGTACTTC; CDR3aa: CASSFSGEETQYF